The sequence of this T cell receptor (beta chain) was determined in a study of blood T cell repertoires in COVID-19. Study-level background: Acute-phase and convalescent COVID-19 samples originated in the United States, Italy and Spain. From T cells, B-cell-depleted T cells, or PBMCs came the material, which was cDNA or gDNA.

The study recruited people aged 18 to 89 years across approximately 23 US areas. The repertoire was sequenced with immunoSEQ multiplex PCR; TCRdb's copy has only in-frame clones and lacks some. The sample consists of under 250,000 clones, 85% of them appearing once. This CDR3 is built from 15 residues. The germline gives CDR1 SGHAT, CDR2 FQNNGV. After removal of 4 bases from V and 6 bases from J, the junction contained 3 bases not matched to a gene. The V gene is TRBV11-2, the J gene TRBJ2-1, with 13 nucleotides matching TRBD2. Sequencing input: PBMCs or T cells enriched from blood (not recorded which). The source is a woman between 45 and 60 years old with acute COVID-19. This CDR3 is CASSWGTSGINEQFF. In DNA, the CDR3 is TGTGCCAGCAGCTGGGGGACTAGCGGGATCAATGAGCAGTTCTTC. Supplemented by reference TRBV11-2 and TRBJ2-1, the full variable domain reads EAGVAQSPRYKIIEKRQSVAFWCNPISGHATLYWYQQILGQGPKLLIQFQNNGVVDDSQLPKDRFSAERLKGVDSTLKIQPAKLEDSAVYLCASSWGTSGINEQFFGPGTRLTVL.